The source of this T cell receptor (beta chain) is a study of blood T cell repertoires in COVID-19. The overall study: Specimens from acute and convalescent COVID-19 originated in the United States, Italy and Spain. Nucleic acid was either cDNA or gDNA, and it came from T cells, B-cell-depleted T cells, or PBMCs.

Authors' processing steps: Estimates of nucleated cell counts were drawn from the amplification of reference gene primers. Some clones are missing from TCRdb's copy, which holds only in-frame ones; the method was immunoSEQ multiplex PCR. From that table come the V and J calls and clone size; the DNA was used to work out D and trimming. The sample has 320,000 or so clones; 85% are singletons. All enrollees were roughly 18 to 90 years old and from around 25 US areas. This clone was counted between two and nine times. The TCR comes from a woman aged 25 to 39 who had been exposed to COVID-19. The sequenced sample consisted of PBMCs or T cells enriched from blood (not recorded which).

In nucleotides, the CDR3 is TGTGCAAGTCGCCTAGTTGGAGACAGCTCTGGAAACACCATATATTTT. Residues: CASRLVGDSSGNTIYF. The chain uses TRBV12-2 and TRBJ1-3; TRBD1 is taken as the D call from the table, unchecked against the DNA. TRBV12-2 is a recognized pseudogene. The CDR3 loop spans 16 amino acids.